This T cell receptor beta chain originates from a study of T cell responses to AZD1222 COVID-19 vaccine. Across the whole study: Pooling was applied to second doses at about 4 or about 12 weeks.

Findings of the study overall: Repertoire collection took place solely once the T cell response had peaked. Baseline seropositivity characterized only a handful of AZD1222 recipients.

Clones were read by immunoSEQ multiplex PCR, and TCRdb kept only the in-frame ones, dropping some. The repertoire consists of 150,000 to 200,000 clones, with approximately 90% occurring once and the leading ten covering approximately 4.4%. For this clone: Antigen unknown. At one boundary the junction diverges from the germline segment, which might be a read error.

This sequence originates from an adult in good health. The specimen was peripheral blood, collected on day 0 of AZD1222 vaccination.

The CDR3 is CASSIAGVNEQYF. The CDR3 coding sequence is TGTGCCAGCAGTATAGCGGGAGTTAACGAGCAGTACTTC. The rearrangement uses TRBV12-3 or TRBV12-4 and TRBJ2-7, with 9 nucleotides matching TRBD2. The CDR3 sequence is 13 residues long.